A selection of T cell receptor beta chains follows, all from one sample in a study of shared clonotypes between healthy human individuals. The assay was immunoSEQ multiplex PCR, and TCRdb's table has in-frame clones only and misses some. The table includes 2 million to 3 million clones, 93% detected once. Sequencing was done on a sample of naive CD4+ T cells from PBMCs. These TCRs come from a man younger than 30 in good health. Some clones in this sample may be carry-over from other donors' samples. CDR3s include the opening cysteine and the closing phenylalanine or tryptophan. A D gene is named only where the DNA matches it firmly. Size tells how often a clone was seen (once, few, many) or the class of an expanded clone, and some rows leave it out.

d_call	clone_size	v_call	j_call	cdr3_aa	cdr3_nt
TRBD1	.	TRBV5-1	TRBJ2-2	CASSGDSNTGELFF	TGCGCCAGCAGCGGGGACAGTAACACCGGGGAGCTGTTTTTT
TRBD1	once	TRBV30	TRBJ2-7	CAWARDRVYEQYF	TGTGCCTGGGCCCGGGACAGAGTCTACGAGCAGTACTTC
.	.	TRBV30	TRBJ1-3	CAWRYGPGNTIYF	TGTGCCTGGAGGTACGGGCCTGGAAACACCATATATTTT
.	.	TRBV10-2	TRBJ2-7	CASSKPSARNEQYF	TGCGCCAGCAGTAAACCCTCGGCCCGGAACGAGCAGTACTTC
.	.	TRBV5-4	TRBJ1-2	CASSLNQAANYGYTF	TGTGCCAGCAGCTTGAACCAGGCGGCTAACTATGGCTACACCTTC
.	.	TRBV18	TRBJ2-5	CASSPLDSQETQYF	TGTGCCAGCTCACCATTAGACAGCCAAGAGACCCAGTACTTC
.	.	TRBV27	TRBJ1-5	CASSPFSVLSNQPQHF	TGTGCCAGCAGCCCCTTTTCGGTCCTTAGCAATCAGCCCCAGCATTTT
.	.	TRBV11-3	TRBJ2-3	CASSLAGADTQYF	TGTGCCAGCAGCTTAGCAGGGGCAGATACGCAGTATTTT
TRBD1	.	TRBV7-8	TRBJ1-1	CASSVDRVGITEAFF	TGTGCCAGCAGCGTGGACAGGGTTGGGATCACTGAAGCTTTCTTT
.	.	TRBV5-5	TRBJ2-7	CASTLTVGTYEQYF	TGTGCCAGCACCCTCACTGTCGGGACCTACGAGCAGTACTTC
TRBD2	.	TRBV19	TRBJ2-1	CASSTIARGASGSLNEQFF	TGTGCCAGTAGTACGATCGCCCGTGGAGCTAGCGGGAGTTTGAATGAGCAGTTCTTC
TRBD2	.	TRBV5-4	TRBJ2-1	CASSLLREAYNEQFF	TGTGCCAGCAGCTTGTTGCGGGAGGCCTACAATGAGCAGTTCTTC
TRBD2	.	TRBV5-1	TRBJ2-7	CASSPRLAAVGSYEQYF	TGCGCCAGCAGCCCTAGACTAGCGGCAGTGGGATCCTACGAGCAGTACTTC
.	once	TRBV5-1	TRBJ2-1	CASTLAGLGQGGEQFF	TGCGCCAGCACCCTCGCCGGTTTGGGGCAGGGAGGTGAGCAGTTCTTC
.	.	TRBV5-4	TRBJ1-1	CASSLEGRAREAFF	TGTGCCAGCAGCTTGGAAGGGAGGGCCAGGGAAGCTTTCTTT
.	.	TRBV5-1	TRBJ1-5	CASSFDTNQPQHF	TGCGCCAGCAGCTTTGACACCAATCAGCCCCAGCATTTT
.	.	TRBV25-1	TRBJ2-3	CASSEEGFPFNTQYF	TGTGCCAGCAGCGAAGAGGGTTTCCCCTTTAATACGCAGTATTTT
.	.	TRBV10-3	TRBJ2-5	CAISESAVQETQYF	TGTGCCATCAGTGAGTCTGCTGTCCAAGAGACCCAGTACTTC
.	.	TRBV6-1	TRBJ2-7	CASSGRTGSYEQYF	TGTGCCAGCAGTGGTAGGACGGGTTCCTACGAGCAGTACTTC
TRBD2	.	TRBV2	TRBJ2-1	CASSGGFGLADRAGFF	TGTGCCAGCAGTGGGGGGTTCGGACTAGCGGACCGGGCAGGGTTCTTC
.	.	TRBV5-1	TRBJ1-6	CASSPQPLSSYNSPLHF	TGCGCCAGCAGCCCCCAGCCTTTAAGCTCCTATAATTCACCCCTCCACTTT
.	.	TRBV6-5	TRBJ2-5	CASSYNYPNKETQYF	TGTGCCAGCAGTTATAACTACCCAAACAAAGAGACCCAGTACTTC
TRBD2	.	TRBV19	TRBJ2-1	CASTGLAGYNEQFF	TGTGCCAGTACGGGGCTAGCGGGATACAATGAGCAGTTCTTC
.	.	TRBV7-2	TRBJ1-3	CASSLMLDSGNTIYF	TGTGCCAGCAGCTTAATGCTAGACTCTGGAAACACCATATATTTT
.	.	TRBV5-6	TRBJ2-5	CASSLAGRGETQYF	TGTGCCAGCAGCTTGGCCGGAAGGGGAGAGACCCAGTACTTC
TRBD2	.	TRBV27	TRBJ2-1	CASSFLAGADDEQFF	TGTGCCAGCAGTTTTCTAGCGGGAGCCGACGATGAGCAGTTCTTC
.	.	TRBV6-5	TRBJ2-7	CASSSRYEQYF	TGTGCCAGCAGTTCCCGATACGAGCAGTACTTC
.	.	TRBV6-1	TRBJ1-2	CASSEGWSYGYTF	TGTGCCAGCAGCGAGGGATGGAGCTATGGCTACACCTTC
.	.	TRBV5-1	TRBJ2-2	CASSLLLNTGELFF	TGCGCCAGCAGCTTGCTATTGAACACCGGGGAGCTGTTTTTT
.	.	TRBV18	TRBJ2-1	CASSPAGGLWGEQFF	TGTGCCAGCTCACCAGCCGGAGGCCTATGGGGTGAGCAGTTCTTC
.	.	TRBV6-1	TRBJ2-1	CASSRSSYNEQFF	TGTGCCAGCTCTCGCAGCTCCTACAATGAGCAGTTCTTC
.	.	TRBV7-7	TRBJ2-6	CASSLGRAGANVLTF	TGTGCCAGCAGCTTAGGCAGGGCTGGGGCCAACGTCCTGACTTTC
.	.	TRBV6-1	TRBJ1-4	CASTPPGFTNEKLFF	TGTGCCAGCACTCCCCCTGGGTTTACTAATGAAAAACTGTTTTTT
.	.	TRBV15	TRBJ2-5	CATSRDRGLGETQYF	TGTGCCACCAGCAGAGATAGGGGGTTAGGGGAGACCCAGTACTTC
.	.	TRBV7-2	TRBJ1-1	CASSLGRGNTEAFF	TGTGCCAGCAGCTTAGGTCGCGGGAACACTGAAGCTTTCTTT
TRBD2	.	TRBV10-1	TRBJ2-1	CARGLAGNEQFF	TGCGCCAGGGGACTAGCGGGGAATGAGCAGTTCTTC
.	once	TRBV7-2	TRBJ2-2	CASSPNPTGVRTGELFF	TGTGCCAGCAGCCCAAACCCTACTGGGGTTCGGACCGGGGAGCTGTTTTTT
TRBD2	.	TRBV9	TRBJ2-2	CASSRRTSGTANTGELFF	TGTGCCAGCAGCCGGCGGACTAGCGGGACCGCGAACACCGGGGAGCTGTTTTTT
.	.	TRBV7-3	TRBJ1-1	CASSLDEGPAFF	TGTGCCAGCAGCTTAGATGAGGGTCCAGCTTTCTTT
.	once	TRBV7-2	TRBJ1-2	CASSLLQAAYGYTF	TGTGCCAGCAGCTTACTGCAGGCCGCCTATGGCTACACCTTC
TRBD2	.	TRBV5-1	TRBJ2-1	CASSLGLADFNEQFF	TGCGCCAGCAGCTTGGGTCTAGCGGACTTCAATGAGCAGTTCTTC
TRBD2	.	TRBV18	TRBJ2-7	CASSGTSTAYEQYF	TGTGCCAGCTCCGGGACTAGCACGGCCTACGAGCAGTACTTC
TRBD2	.	TRBV5-1	TRBJ2-5	CASSSSGRADMETQYF	TGCGCCAGCAGCTCTAGCGGGAGGGCCGATATGGAGACCCAGTACTTC